Each of the 8 T cell receptor beta chains below was sequenced from the same sample in a study of CD8 T cells in Susac syndrome. Random-hexamer reverse transcription was applied to about 0.45 to 1 ug RNA. A single record per CDR3 protein comes from TCRdb applying MiXCR to the immunoSEQ multiplex PCR reads. The repertoire holds approximately 110,000 distinct CDR3 sequences, approximately 93% seen once, with roughly 0.29% in the top ten. Specimen: CD8+ T cells from PBMCs. The origin of the receptors is a human donor with multiple sclerosis.

V and J are TRBV25-1 and TRBJ1-3, with D tentatively TRBD1 (6 bases). Germline CDR1 is MGHDK and CDR2 is SYGVNS. The length of the CDR3 is 15 residues. Trimming removed 4 bases from V and 5 bases from J, with 15 bases in between. CDR3 residues: CASSGPRTERNTIYF. DNA of the CDR3: TGTGCCAGCAGTGGGCCCCGGACAGAAAGAAACACCATATATTTT.

V usage is TRBV6-6 and J usage is TRBJ1-3; 7 nucleotides match TRBD1. Trimming took 0 bases from V and 8 from J; bases not matched to a gene: 7. The CDR3 has 15 residues. From germline, CDR1 is MNHNY and CDR2 SVGAGI (reference sequence). In DNA, the CDR3 is TGTGCCAGCAGTTACTCGAGGGACAGAAGGGACACCATATATTTT. Translation gives CASSYSRDRRDTIYF.

The chain links TRBV11-3 to TRBJ2-5; TRBD1 matches at 7 bases. The CDR3 loop spans 15 amino acids. V was clipped by 5 bases and J by 5 bases; unmatched bases: 11. Germline V lookup: CDR1 SGHNT, CDR2 YENEEA. CDR3 amino acids: CASSVPDRAWETQYF. In nucleotides, the CDR3 is TGTGCCAGCAGCGTACCTGACAGGGCTTGGGAGACCCAGTACTTC.

The gene calls are TRBV29-1 and TRBJ1-2; D ambiguous. This CDR3 comprises 11 residues. V was clipped by 6 bases and J by 8 bases, with 13 bases between them. Germline CDR1 SQVTM, CDR2 ANQGSEA. The CDR3 DNA follows: TGCAGCGTCGCCAACAAGGAGGGCTACACCTTC. This codes for CSVANKEGYTF.

This chain connects TRBV20-1 to TRBJ2-7, with 9 bases fitting TRBD2. This CDR3 spans 14 amino acids. Germline CDR1 DFQATT, CDR2 SNEGSKA (reference sequence). Unmatched junction bases numbered 8, after V lost 4 bases and J lost 4 bases. The DNA of the CDR3 is TGCAGTGCTATCTCTAGCGGGAAGACATACGAGCAGTACGTC. Protein sequence: CSAISSGKTYEQYV.

The CDR3 DNA sequence: TGTGCCAGTAGTATAGACGGGGGGGTCGAGCAGTACTTC. Protein sequence: CASSIDGGVEQYF. The V call is TRBV19, the J call TRBJ2-7, with 8 bases fitting TRBD2. Per the germline V gene, CDR1 is LNHDA and CDR2 is SQIVND (reference sequence). This CDR3 is built from 13 residues. V shed 0 bases, J shed 6 bases, and the junction held 1 base outside the gene matches.

This chain joins TRBV4-1 and TRBJ1-1; 7 nucleotides line up with TRBD1. J was trimmed by 4 bases and V by 2 bases; bases with no gene match: 10. This CDR3 has 16 residues. Germline values: CDR1 MGHRA, CDR2 YSYEKL. The CDR3 loop reads CASSQYRWTGSTEAFF. The DNA of the CDR3 is TGCGCCAGCAGCCAATACAGATGGACAGGCTCCACTGAAGCTTTCTTT.

The chain carries TRBV10-3 and TRBJ2-1; D may be TRBD2 (6 bases). Trimming cost V 3 bases and J 0 bases, with 12 bases left between them. The CDR3 is 16 residues long. CDR1 and CDR2 from the germline V gene are ENHRY and SYGVKD. The CDR3 is CAISDGGVSSYNEQFF. DNA for the CDR3: TGTGCCATCAGTGACGGCGGGGTGAGCTCCTACAATGAGCAGTTCTTC.